These 14 T cell receptor beta chains were sequenced from one sample in a study of CD8+ T cells in alopecia areata. RNA was extracted and reverse transcribed into cDNA as the sequencing template. Libraries were prepared by immunoSEQ multiplex PCR; TCRdb keeps only in-frame clonotypes and omits some of them. The table shows 140,000 to 150,000 clones, with 47% occurring only once. The sample taken for sequencing was CD4+ T cells sorted from blood. These receptors all stem from a human donor with alopecia areata.

This clone was seen a single time. The rearrangement joins TRBV27 to TRBJ1-2, with D possibly TRBD1 on 6 matching bases. The CDR3 is 14 amino acids. CDR1 is MNHEY and CDR2 is SMNVEV in the germline V gene (reference sequence). Trimming pared 2 bases from V and 2 bases from J, leaving 9 bases between. As DNA, the CDR3 is TGTGCCAGCAGTTTAAACAGGGACAACTATGGCTACACCTTC. Its translation: CASSLNRDNYGYTF.

This chain joins TRBV6-4 and TRBJ1-5, with D unresolved. The V gene lost 5 bases and the J gene lost 4 bases, with 6 bases spanning the gap. Germline V gene data show CDR1 as MRHNA and CDR2 as SNTAGT. The CDR3 sequence is 12 residues long. CDR3 nucleotide sequence: TGTGCCAGCAGTCCCCGTAATCAGCCCCAGCATTTT. Its protein is CASSPRNQPQHF.

In its sample, this clone was seen a few times. The chain employs TRBV2 and TRBJ2-1; tentative D call: TRBD1 (5 bases). This CDR3 is 14 amino acids long. Germline-derived CDR1 and CDR2 are SNHLY and FYNNEI. Trimming took 3 bases from V and 0 from J, leaving 6 bases between them. CDR3 DNA: TGTGCCAGCAGTGAGGGGCTCTCCTACAATGAGCAGTTCTTC. It encodes CASSEGLSYNEQFF.

The V gene is TRBV5-1, the J gene TRBJ2-1; D assignment may be TRBD1 or TRBD2 (5 bases each). Trimming left V 1 base short and J 3 bases short, with 11 bases between. Per the germline V gene, CDR1 is SGHRS and CDR2 is YFSETQ. The CDR3 is 15 residues long. CDR3 in DNA: TGCGCCAGCAGCTTGCCGGGACGACTCTACAATGAGCAGTTCTTC. Translating gives CASSLPGRLYNEQFF.

The chain combines TRBV27 with TRBJ2-3; D might be TRBD2 (5 bases). V was clipped by 2 bases and J by 3 bases, with 12 bases between them. The CDR3 is 15 amino acids. Germline V lookup: CDR1 MNHEY, CDR2 SMNVEV (reference sequence). The CDR3 loop reads CASSLLGTGTDTQYF. The CDR3, as DNA: TGTGCCAGCAGTTTACTGGGTACGGGGACAGATACGCAGTATTTT.

This chain joins TRBV6-5 and TRBJ2-7; TRBD2 matches 7 bases. The germline CDR1 and CDR2 sequences are MNHEY and SVGAGI. Trimming cost V 5 bases and J 6 bases; bases outside gene matches: 13. CDR3 length equals 15 residues. In DNA form, the CDR3 reads TGTGCCAGCAGTGGCTCTCAGCGGGACCTTTTCGAGCAGTACTTC. Protein sequence: CASSGSQRDLFEQYF.

This clone was observed a handful of times. V is TRBV12-5 and J is TRBJ2-5; D not certain. The CDR3 is made up of 15 amino acids. CDR1 and CDR2 (germline): LGHNT, FRNRAP. V lost 1 base, J lost 0 bases, and 9 bases lay in between. The chain's CDR3 is CASGLGVSYQETQYF. As DNA, the CDR3 is TGTGCTAGTGGTTTGGGGGTCTCGTACCAAGAGACCCAGTACTTC. Using reference TRBV12-5 and TRBJ2-5 for the parts outside the CDR3, the full variable domain is DARVTQTPRHKVTEMGQEVTMRCQPILGHNTVFWYRQTMMQGLELLAYFRNRAPLDDSGMPKDRFSAEMPDATLATLKIQPSEPRDSAVYFCASGLGVSYQETQYFGPGTRLLVL.

CDR3 in amino acids: CASSRGQGLDTGELFF. The CDR3 nucleotides are TGCGCCAGCAGCAGGGGACAGGGGCTTGACACCGGGGAGCTGTTTTTT. The genes are TRBV5-1 and TRBJ2-2; 10 bases line up with TRBD1. From germline, CDR1 is SGHRS and CDR2 YFSETQ. Trimming at V came to 4 bases and at J to 3 bases, leaving 6 bases not matched to a gene. This CDR3 has 16 amino acids.

CDR3 sequence reads: CASSLWGPALSGANVLTF. The CDR3 coding sequence is TGTGCCAGCAGTTTATGGGGGCCCGCACTCTCTGGGGCCAACGTCCTGACTTTC. The chain employs TRBV27 and TRBJ2-6, with D perhaps matching TRBD1 (6 bases). This CDR3 contains 18 residues. Germline loops: CDR1 MNHEY, CDR2 SMNVEV (reference sequence). With 1 base removed from V and 0 bases from J, the gap between germline ends came to 13 bases.

The chain couples TRBV5-1 to TRBJ2-7, with D maybe TRBD2 (6 bases). With 4 bases removed from V and 3 bases from J, the gap between germline ends came to 14 bases. This CDR3 comprises 14 residues. The germline V gene encodes CDR1 SGHRS and CDR2 YFSETQ. The CDR3 reads CASSGIAEGYEQYF. The DNA of the CDR3 is TGCGCCAGCAGCGGGATAGCGGAGGGCTACGAGCAGTACTTC.

The chain couples TRBV2 to TRBJ2-5; 10 bases fit TRBD1. Germline trimming cut 4 bases from V and 5 bases from J; bases unmatched to any gene: 1. Germline V CDR1 and CDR2: SNHLY, FYNNEI. The CDR3 is 13 residues long. The CDR3 region has the DNA TGTGCCAGCAGTGTGACAGGGGGCGAGACCCAGTACTTC. Translation: CASSVTGGETQYF.

This chain links TRBV5-1 with TRBJ2-7, with 9 bases fitting TRBD1. Germline V CDR1 and CDR2: SGHRS, YFSETQ. This CDR3 has 15 residues. Trimming took 1 base from V and 4 from J; bases not matched to a gene: 6. Here the CDR3 reads CASSLITGGLYEQYF. In nucleotides, the CDR3 is TGCGCCAGCAGCTTGATCACAGGGGGCTTGTACGAGCAGTACTTC.

The CDR3 spells CAWSVARNQPQHF. DNA of the CDR3: TGTGCCTGGAGTGTCGCGCGCAATCAGCCCCAGCATTTT. The V and J genes are TRBV30 and TRBJ1-5; no reliable D call. V gave up 0 bases and J gave up 2 bases, with 5 bases separating them. The CDR3 is 13 amino acids. Germline CDR1 is GTSNPN and CDR2 is SVGIG (reference sequence).

The chain is built from TRBV6-1 and TRBJ1-5, with no clear D. The V end was cut by 0 bases, the J end by 3 bases, with 6 bases between. Germline V gene sequence: CDR1 MNHNS, CDR2 SASEGT. The CDR3 sequence is 14 residues long. CDR3 sequence (DNA): TGTGCCAGCAGTGAAGCCACAGTCAATCAGCCCCAGCATTTT. Protein sequence: CASSEATVNQPQHF.